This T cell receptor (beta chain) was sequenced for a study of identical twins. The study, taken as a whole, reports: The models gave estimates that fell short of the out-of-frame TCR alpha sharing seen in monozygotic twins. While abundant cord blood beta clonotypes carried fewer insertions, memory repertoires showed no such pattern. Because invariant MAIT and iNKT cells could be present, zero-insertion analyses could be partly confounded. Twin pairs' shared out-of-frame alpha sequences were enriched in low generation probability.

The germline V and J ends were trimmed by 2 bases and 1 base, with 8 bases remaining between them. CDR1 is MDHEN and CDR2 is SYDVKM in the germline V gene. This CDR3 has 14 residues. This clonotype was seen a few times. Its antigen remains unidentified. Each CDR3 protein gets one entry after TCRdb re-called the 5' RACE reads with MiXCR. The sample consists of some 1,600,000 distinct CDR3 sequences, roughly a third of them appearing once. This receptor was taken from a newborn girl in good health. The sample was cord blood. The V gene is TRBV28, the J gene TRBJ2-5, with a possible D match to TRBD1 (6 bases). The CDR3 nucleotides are TGTGCCAGCAGTTTAATGGGGGCCCAAGAGACCCAGTACTTC. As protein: CASSLMGAQETQYF.